Below, 17 T cell receptor beta chains from the same sample are listed, as sequenced in a study of T cells in Graves' hyperthyroidism and ophthalmopathy (dated by TCRdb to about 2019). Library generation was performed with multiplex PCR. Instrument on record: Illumina HiSeq 2000. Amplification of TCR beta CDR3 regions was carried out from RNA transcripts. For the first round of RT-PCR on the TCR CDR3, the HTBI primer set was used together with the Qiagen OneStep RT-PCR kit. TCRdb reprocessing: public reads trimmed at Q25 with fastp, clones called with MiXCR, in-frame beta chains kept. Entries are consolidated by CDR3 protein sequence, retaining the most common genes and DNA. The sample table lists approximately 430,000 distinct CDR3 sequences, 15% to 18% of them with a count of one. The ten biggest clones cover approximately 7.5% of the sample. The sequenced material came from blood. The receptors come from a woman under 30 with Graves' hyperthyroidism.

This clonotype has just a few counts. It may be a read error: a sequence one base away is much more abundant. The chain combines TRBV5-6 with TRBJ2-5, with 10 positions matching TRBD2. The V gene's germline CDR1 is SGHDT and CDR2 YYEEEE. The CDR3 spans 15 residues. The CDR3, as DNA: TGTGTCAGCAGCGCGGGACTAGCGAGGGGAGAGACCCAGTACTTC. It specifies CVSSAGLARGETQYF. Full variable domain (missing parts from reference TRBV5-6 and TRBJ2-5): DAGVTQSPTHLIKTRGQQVTLRCSPKSGHDTVSWYQQALGQGPQFIFQYYEEEERQRGNFPDRFSGHQFPNYSSELNVNALLLGDSALYLCVSSAGLARGETQYFGPGTRLLVL.

In this sample, this clonotype turned up many times. This sequence joins TRBV6-1 and TRBJ2-7, with D possibly TRBD2 on 6 matching bases. Germline CDR1 and CDR2: MNHNS and SASEGT. The CDR3 is 14 residues long. Trimming stripped 5 bases from V and 3 bases from J, with 14 bases between. CDR3 region: CASSLETRSYEQYF. The CDR3 DNA reads TGTGCCAGCAGTTTGGAGACTAGAAGCTACGAGCAGTACTTC.

This clonotype has just one count. The chain recombines TRBV28 with TRBJ1-1, with D possibly matching TRBD1 (6 bases). V lost 5 bases, J lost 1 base, and 20 bases lay in between. CDR3 size: 17 residues. Germline V gene data show CDR1 as MDHEN and CDR2 as SYDVKM. The CDR3 reads CASSPPTGGRRNTEAFF. The CDR3 DNA reads as TGTGCCAGCAGTCCCCCGACCGGGGGGCGGAGGAACACTGAAGCTTTCTTT.

This sequence joins TRBV7-2 and TRBJ2-3; D ambiguous. Trimming removed 1 base at V and 2 bases at J, with 10 bases between. The V gene's germline CDR1 is SGHTA and CDR2 FQGNSA. The CDR3 totals 15 residues. The CDR3 here is CASSLDDSTTDTQYF. The CDR3 bases are TGTGCCAGCAGCTTAGACGATTCCACCACAGATACGCAGTATTTT.

This chain joins TRBV5-6 and TRBJ2-6; D could derive from TRBD1 or TRBD2 (5 bases each). The germline V gene has CDR1 SGHDT and CDR2 YYEEEE. Trimming took off 0 bases at V and 1 base at J, with 11 bases between the two ends. The CDR3 covers 17 residues. The CDR3 nucleotides are TGTGCCAGCAGCTTGGCCTGGGGACGGTCTGGGGCCAACGTCCTGACTTTC. Residues: CASSLAWGRSGANVLTF.

This clonotype was counted many times. This chain joins TRBV27 and TRBJ2-7; D is uncertain. CDR1 is MNHEY and CDR2 is SMNVEV in the germline V gene (reference sequence). The CDR3 sequence is 14 residues long. The ends were cut back, 3 bases at V and 4 bases at J, with 13 bases in the middle. The DNA for the CDR3 is TGTGCCAGCAGTTTCGCTTCACCACCATACGAGCAGTACTTC. Translation: CASSFASPPYEQYF.

In this sample, this clonotype turned up many times. The chain has TRBV6-1 and TRBJ1-1, with D perhaps matching TRBD1 (5 bases). Trimming took off 5 bases at V and 0 bases at J, with 19 bases between the two ends. Germline CDR1 and CDR2: MNHNS and SASEGT. The CDR3 is 17 residues long. The CDR3 DNA sequence: TGTGCCAGCAGTTACGGCGGGGCCCCGTCCATGAACACTGAAGCTTTCTTT. Its protein product is CASSYGGAPSMNTEAFF.

This clonotype was detected only a few times. The V gene is TRBV20-1, the J gene TRBJ1-3; D gene unclear. Germline V lookup: CDR1 DFQATT, CDR2 SNEGSKA (reference sequence). The V and J ends lost 6 bases and 2 bases respectively, with 8 bases between them. The CDR3 is 12 amino acids. The chain's CDR3 is CSAGQAGNTIYF. CDR3 in DNA: TGCAGTGCCGGGCAAGCTGGAAACACCATATATTTT.

The table lists this clonotype with many counts. J is TRBJ2-3 and V is TRBV20-1; D perhaps matches TRBD2 (6 bases). The CDR3 runs 14 residues. V was clipped by 5 bases and J by 6 bases, with 18 bases between them. Germline V CDR1 and CDR2: DFQATT, SNEGSKA (reference sequence). Written as DNA, the CDR3 is TGCAGTGCTGGTAGGACTACAGGAGGGGATACGCAGTATTTT. Its translation: CSAGRTTGGDTQYF.

This clonotype was seen at least ten times. This rearrangement joins TRBV19 to TRBJ1-2, with a weak D call TRBD1 (5 bases). Germline V CDR1 and CDR2: LNHDA, SQIVND (reference sequence). The germline V and J ends were trimmed by 5 bases and 8 bases, with 15 bases remaining between them. CDR3 length: 13 residues. DNA of the CDR3: TGTGCCAGTAGTGCCAGGGAATTGGGAGGCTACACCTTC. It encodes CASSARELGGYTF.

This clonotype has at least ten counts. The rearrangement uses TRBV5-1 and TRBJ2-7; 15 bases align to TRBD2. The ends lost 2 bases at V and 4 bases at J; junction bases unmatched: 7. The CDR3 has 17 residues. Germline V gene data show CDR1 as SGHRS and CDR2 as YFSETQ. DNA of the CDR3: TGCGCCAGCAGCTTCGACGGACTAGCGGGAGGGGAGTACGAGCAGTACTTC. Residues: CASSFDGLAGGEYEQYF. The variable domain in full, completed from reference TRBV5-1 and TRBJ2-7, reads KAGVTQTPRYLIKTRGQQVTLSCSPISGHRSVSWYQQTPGQGLQFLFEYFSETQRNKGNFPGRFSGRQFSNSRSEMNVSTLELGDSALYLCASSFDGLAGGEYEQYFGPGTRLTVT.

This clonotype was picked up many times. The chain couples TRBV7-8 to TRBJ2-1, with 8 bases aligning to TRBD2. From germline, CDR1 is SGHVS and CDR2 FQNEAQ. The CDR3 length is 15 residues. V was pared by 5 bases and J by 5 bases, with 8 bases of the junction left unmatched. The CDR3 region is CASSVVGAGDNEQFF. Written as DNA, the CDR3 is TGTGCCAGCAGCGTCGTTGGAGCGGGGGACAATGAGCAGTTCTTC.

This chain uses TRBV5-1 with TRBJ2-7; 9 nucleotides agree with TRBD1. The CDR3 extends over 18 amino acids. Unmatched junction bases numbered 18, after V lost 2 bases and J lost 6 bases. Germline lookup yields CDR1 SGHRS and CDR2 YFSETQ. Here the CDR3 reads CASSFRAEQGAHYIEQYF. DNA of the CDR3: TGCGCCAGCAGCTTTCGGGCTGAACAGGGGGCGCATTATATCGAGCAGTACTTC.

This clonotype was seen many times. The CDR3 here is CASSPTGASRYGYTF. CDR3 DNA sequence: TGTGCCAGCTCACCAACGGGGGCCTCTCGCTATGGCTACACCTTC. This rearrangement joins TRBV18 to TRBJ1-2; weak D call: TRBD1 (6 bases). Deletions cut 2 bases from V and 4 bases from J, with 14 bases between. The V gene's germline CDR1 is KGHSH and CDR2 LQKENI. The CDR3 has 15 residues.

In its sample, this clonotype was seen many times. The chain is built from TRBV3-1 and TRBJ1-2; the D gene is possibly TRBD1 (5 bases). CDR3 length equals 14 residues. Germline values: CDR1 LGHDT, CDR2 YNNKEL (reference sequence). V was trimmed by 4 bases and J by 8 bases, leaving 17 bases between them. CDR3 sequence (DNA): TGTGCCAGCAGCCCCCGGGACCCAACGCGGGGCTACACCTTC. Translated, it gives CASSPRDPTRGYTF.

This clonotype was recorded many times. The chain uses TRBV30 and TRBJ2-3, with D maybe TRBD2 (7 bases). The CDR3 contains 14 residues. The V end was cut by 5 bases, the J end by 4 bases, with 16 bases between. From germline, CDR1 is GTSNPN and CDR2 SVGIG (reference sequence). In DNA, the CDR3 is TGTGCCTGGGGCTCGGGGGGCTTGGCAGATACGCAGTATTTT. As protein: CAWGSGGLADTQYF.

There are a few counts of this clonotype. The chain combines TRBV4-2 with TRBJ2-3, with 7 bases identical to TRBD2. CDR3 size: 16 residues. CDR1 and CDR2 (germline): LGHNA, YNFKEQ. With 4 bases clipped from V and 4 bases from J, the junction kept 11 bases outside the gene matches. Written as DNA, the CDR3 is TGTGCCAGCAGCCCCGGCGACCCTAGCGGATCAGATACGCAGTATTTT. This gives the protein CASSPGDPSGSDTQYF.